What follows are 25 T cell receptor beta chains derived from one specimen sequenced in a study of T cells in Graves' hyperthyroidism and ophthalmopathy. Researchers amplified the TCR beta CDR3 regions from RNA transcripts. Researchers ran a first-round RT-PCR on the TCR CDR3 using the HTBI primer set. TCRdb itself ran the multiplex PCR reads through MiXCR, one entry per CDR3 protein. The sample consists of more than 350,000 distinct CDR3 sequences, 15% of them appearing once. The sequencing input was blood. These receptors were taken from a woman aged 25 to 39 with Graves' hyperthyroidism.

This clonotype was picked up many times. J is TRBJ2-5 and V is TRBV28, with TRBD2 matching over 7 bases. The CDR3 spans 16 residues. Per germline, CDR1 MDHEN and CDR2 SYDVKM. V was clipped by 5 bases and J by 2 bases; unmatched bases: 11. The CDR3 loop is CASSLTTSAKQETQYF. The CDR3 bases are TGTGCCAGCAGTCTAACCACTAGCGCGAAGCAAGAGACCCAGTACTTC. Filled out from reference TRBV28 and TRBJ2-5, the complete variable domain reads DVKVTQSSRYLVKRTGEKVFLECVQDMDHENMFWYRQDPGLGLRLIYFSYDVKMKEKGDIPEGYSVSREKKERFSLILESASTNQTSMYLCASSLTTSAKQETQYFGPGTRLLVL.

The sample holds a few counts of this clonotype. The rearrangement joins TRBV6-1 to TRBJ1-3; D gene ambiguous. Trimming shortened V by 1 base and J by 0 bases, and 10 bases separated the two germline ends. This CDR3 comprises 16 residues. CDR1 MNHNS and CDR2 SASEGT come from the germline V gene. The CDR3 spells CASSEDKWGSGNTIYF. The CDR3 DNA sequence: TGTGCCAGCAGTGAAGACAAGTGGGGCTCTGGAAACACCATATATTTT.

This clonotype has at least ten counts. The rearrangement links TRBV24-1 to TRBJ2-3, with TRBD1 identical over 8 bases. This CDR3 is 17 amino acids long. The junction had 8 bases not matched to a gene; V was cut back by 3 bases and J by 1 base. Germline V gene sequence: CDR1 KGHDR, CDR2 SFDVKD. The CDR3 region is CATSDVQGAFGTDTQYF. The CDR3 DNA is TGTGCCACCAGTGATGTGCAGGGGGCGTTCGGCACAGATACGCAGTATTTT.

There are many counts of this clonotype. V gene TRBV18 combines with J gene TRBJ2-7, with 12 bases fitting TRBD2. Germline trimming cut 3 bases from V and 3 bases from J; bases unmatched to any gene: 3. Germline loops: CDR1 KGHSH, CDR2 LQKENI. The CDR3 runs 15 residues. The CDR3 nucleotides read TGTGCCAGCTCACCGTTACTAGCGGGAGGCTACGAGCAGTACTTC. Translated, it gives CASSPLLAGGYEQYF. Complete variable domain (other parts from reference TRBV18 and TRBJ2-7): NAGVMQNPRHLVRRRGQEARLRCSPMKGHSHVYWYRQLPEEGLKFMVYLQKENIIDESGMPKERFSAEFPKEGPSILRIQQVVRGDSAAYFCASSPLLAGGYEQYFGPGTRLTVT.

In its sample, this clonotype was seen many times. V is TRBV29-1 and J is TRBJ2-3; D gene unclear. Germline loops: CDR1 SQVTM, CDR2 ANQGSEA. The CDR3 length is 15 residues. The V end was cut by 7 bases, the J end by 0 bases, with 17 bases between. CDR3 sequence: CSGGPSGVSTDTQYF. CDR3 in DNA: TGCAGCGGCGGCCCCTCAGGAGTTAGCACAGATACGCAGTATTTT.

This clonotype showed up many times. The V gene is TRBV2, the J gene TRBJ2-5; D not certain. The length of the CDR3 is 12 residues. Germline CDR1 and CDR2: SNHLY and FYNNEI. V lost 2 bases to trimming and J lost 4 bases, with 5 bases between them. For the CDR3, the DNA is TGTGCCAGCAGTGAACTGGGAGAGACCCAGTACTTC. It yields the protein CASSELGETQYF.

This clonotype occurred many times. The chain is built from TRBV11-3 and TRBJ2-2, with D unclear. Trimming took 5 bases from V and 5 from J, leaving 12 bases between them. The CDR3 sequence is 14 residues long. Germline lookup yields CDR1 SGHNT and CDR2 YENEEA. The CDR3 coding sequence is TGTGCCAGCAGCCCTCGGCGGCAGACCGGGGAGCTGTTTTTT. It codes for CASSPRRQTGELFF.

This clonotype was detected only a few times. An end of the junction differs from the germline gene, which may be a read error. This chain connects TRBV20-1 to TRBJ1-1; no clear D gene. The CDR3 is made up of 14 amino acids. Germline assignment: CDR1 DFQATT and CDR2 SNEGSKA (reference sequence). The CDR3 reads CSARDGSMNTGAFF. Written as DNA, the CDR3 is TGCAGTGCTAGAGATGGAAGTATGAACACTGGAGCTTTCTTT.

In this sample, this clonotype turned up a few times. The V and J genes are TRBV4-2 and TRBJ2-7; perhaps TRBD2 as D (5 bases). Trimming removed 3 bases from V and 5 bases from J, with 17 bases in between. The germline gives CDR1 LGHNA, CDR2 YNFKEQ. The CDR3 runs to 15 residues. As DNA, the CDR3 is TGTGCCAGCAGCCAGGAGGACCCTAAGGTGGACGAGCAGTACTTC. Its translation: CASSQEDPKVDEQYF.

The table lists this clonotype with a few counts. The chain links TRBV4-2 to TRBJ1-3, with D perhaps TRBD1 (6 bases). With 4 bases removed from V and 4 bases from J, the gap between germline ends came to 20 bases. CDR1 is LGHNA, CDR2 YNFKEQ, per germline. The CDR3 contains 17 residues. CDR3 DNA: TGTGCCAGCAGCCCCATAGAGGCGGGGGCCAGGGGAAACACCATATATTTT. Amino acids: CASSPIEAGARGNTIYF.

This clonotype came up many times. The chain is built from TRBV12-3 or TRBV12-4 and TRBJ1-5; D is ambiguous. V gave up 3 bases and J gave up 3 bases, with 12 bases separating them. The length of the CDR3 is 15 residues. The CDR3 DNA sequence: TGTGCCAGCAGTTTGGGCCATTCCTTCAATCAGCCCCAGCATTTT. It translates to CASSLGHSFNQPQHF.

Of note for this clonotype: Germline and junction disagree at one end, which may indicate a read error. J is TRBJ1-5 and V is TRBV20-1; TRBD1 matches 7 bases. The CDR3 loop spans 20 amino acids. Germline CDR1 and CDR2: DFQATT and SNEGSKA (reference sequence). The CDR3 DNA sequence: TGCAGTACTAGAGCTCGAGGGCAGGGGGAGGGCGTATATCGCAATCAGCCCCAGCATTTT. Translated, it gives CSTRARGQGEGVYRNQPQHF.

This clonotype was picked up many times. The chain has TRBV2 and TRBJ1-1; 8 bases match TRBD1. The CDR3 is made up of 14 amino acids. V lost 7 bases to trimming and J lost 6 bases; unmatched junction nucleotides: 10. Germline assignment: CDR1 SNHLY and CDR2 FYNNEI. CDR3 nucleotides: TGTGCCAGCACGCGCACAGGGGGTGTCGCTGAAGCTTTCTTT. Encoded protein: CASTRTGGVAEAFF.

This clonotype was detected only a few times. V usage is TRBV5-1 and J usage is TRBJ2-3; D is perhaps TRBD1 (6 bases). The CDR3 totals 16 residues. Deletions cut 4 bases from V and 2 bases from J, with 17 bases between. The V gene's germline CDR1 is SGHRS and CDR2 YFSETQ. The CDR3 is CASSSRDIWFTDTQYF. CDR3 bases: TGCGCCAGCAGCAGTCGGGACATTTGGTTCACAGATACGCAGTATTTT.

This clonotype was picked up a small number of times. The chain carries TRBV7-3 and TRBJ2-3, with a tentative D call TRBD2 (6 bases). Trimming cost V 6 bases and J 6 bases, with 13 bases left between them. Germline V gives CDR1 SGHTA, CDR2 FQGTGA. There are 13 residues in the CDR3. CDR3 sequence reads: CASSLGTPDTQYF. For the CDR3, the DNA is TGTGCCAGCAGTTTAGGGACTCCGGATACGCAGTATTTT. Full variable domain (outside the CDR3, taken from reference TRBV7-3 and TRBJ2-3): GAGVSQTPSNKVTEKGKYVELRCDPISGHTALYWYRQSLGQGPEFLIYFQGTGAADDSGLPNDRFFAVRPEGSVSTLKIQRTERGDSAVYLCASSLGTPDTQYFGPGTRLTVL.

This clonotype was recorded at least ten times. The V and J genes are TRBV11-2 and TRBJ1-4, with 7 bases identical to TRBD1. The CDR3 is 13 residues long. The germline CDR1 and CDR2 sequences are SGHAT and FQNNGV. With V trimmed by 5 bases and J by 8 bases, 5 bases remained unmatched. The CDR3 reads CASSLGQREKLFF. The CDR3 coding sequence is TGTGCCAGCAGCCTGGGACAGAGGGAAAAACTGTTTTTT.

This clonotype was seen a few times. The rearrangement links TRBV5-8 to TRBJ1-1, with 8 bases identical to TRBD1. Per germline, CDR1 SGHTS and CDR2 YDEGEE. V was pared by 0 bases and J by 7 bases, with 11 bases of the junction left unmatched. The CDR3 length is 16 residues. CDR3 region: CASSLDDPTGVGEAFF. The CDR3 nucleotides read TGTGCCAGCAGCTTGGACGATCCGACAGGGGTGGGTGAAGCTTTCTTT.

The chain employs TRBV4-1 and TRBJ2-1; D call uncertain. The ends were cut back, 2 bases at V and 8 bases at J, with 10 bases in the middle. CDR1 is MGHRA, CDR2 YSYEKL, per germline. CDR3 size: 13 residues. The CDR3 DNA follows: TGCGCCAGCAGCCAACCACCCTGGGATGAGCAGTTCTTC. It encodes CASSQPPWDEQFF.

There are many counts of this clonotype. The V gene is TRBV2, the J gene TRBJ2-3; possibly TRBD2 for D (6 bases). The ends were cut back, 8 bases at V and 3 bases at J, with 15 bases in the middle. The germline V gene has CDR1 SNHLY and CDR2 FYNNEI. The CDR3 runs 14 residues. CDR3 amino acids: CASVGLFLTDTQYF. The CDR3 coding sequence is TGTGCCAGCGTGGGACTCTTTCTAACAGATACGCAGTATTTT.

V and J are TRBV28 and TRBJ1-6; D call uncertain. This CDR3 is 12 amino acids long. CDR1 and CDR2 from the germline V gene are MDHEN and SYDVKM. The germline V and J ends were trimmed by 7 bases and 8 bases, with 9 bases remaining between them. The chain's CDR3 is CASTQRDSPLHF. The CDR3 DNA is TGTGCCAGCACCCAGCGGGATTCACCCCTCCACTTT.

This clonotype was recorded at least ten times. The genes are TRBV27 and TRBJ2-7; 10 nucleotides match TRBD2. Germline V gives CDR1 MNHEY, CDR2 SMNVEV (reference sequence). Trimming cost V 5 bases and J 9 bases; bases outside gene matches: 13. This CDR3 comprises 15 residues. CDR3 sequence: CASSTKREGRGWQYF. The CDR3 DNA reads TGTGCCAGCAGTACCAAGCGGGAGGGCCGGGGGTGGCAGTACTTC.

The chain carries TRBV20-1 and TRBJ1-3; tentatively, D is TRBD1 (5 bases). The germline gives CDR1 DFQATT, CDR2 SNEGSKA (reference sequence). V gave up 8 bases and J gave up 7 bases, with 15 bases separating them. The CDR3 extends over 12 amino acids. The chain's CDR3 is CSFPGRDNTIYF. CDR3 sequence (DNA): TGCAGTTTCCCCGGGAGGGACAACACCATATATTTT.

There are a few counts of this clonotype. The J gene is TRBJ1-6, the V gene TRBV12-3 or TRBV12-4; 8 nucleotides align to TRBD1. The CDR3 has 15 amino acids. Losses at the gene ends were 3 bases for V and 9 bases for J; bases not matched to a gene: 7. This CDR3 is CASSFSAGTGSPLHF. The DNA of the CDR3 is TGTGCCAGCAGTTTTAGCGCCGGGACAGGTTCACCCCTCCACTTT.

This clonotype was counted at least ten times. This rearrangement joins TRBV20-1 to TRBJ1-1; weak D call: TRBD1 (5 bases). Germline CDR1 reads DFQATT; CDR2 reads SNEGSKA (reference sequence). This CDR3 has 15 amino acids. CDR3 in DNA: TGCAGGGGGCTCCGGCGAAGGAACAGGAACACTGAAGCTTTCTTT. It encodes CRGLRRRNRNTEAFF.

This clonotype appeared many times. The rearrangement links TRBV3-1 to TRBJ2-1; TRBD2 aligns across 8 bases. This CDR3 contains 19 residues. Germline V CDR1 and CDR2: LGHDT, YNNKEL (reference sequence). Trimming cost V 0 bases and J 0 bases; bases outside gene matches: 10. CDR3 sequence: CASSQDLSGSFPSYNEQFF. The CDR3 DNA sequence: TGTGCCAGCAGCCAAGATCTCAGCGGGAGTTTCCCCTCCTACAATGAGCAGTTCTTC.